This entry lists 22 T cell receptor beta chains sequenced from one sample in a study of T cells in Graves' hyperthyroidism and ophthalmopathy. Amplification of TCR beta CDR3 regions used RNA as the template. Using the HTBI primer set, a first-round RT-PCR was run on the TCR CDR3. In TCRdb, the multiplex PCR reads were re-called with MiXCR into one record per CDR3 protein. The data contain about 160,000 distinct CDR3 sequences, about 9% of them singletons. Sequencing was carried out using blood. The receptors originated from a woman aged 18-30 years with Graves' hyperthyroidism that later progressed to Graves' ophthalmopathy.

A few counts support this clonotype. Since a much larger clone is just one base distant, this may be a read error. The rearrangement joins TRBV25-1 to TRBJ1-1; TRBD1 is a possible D gene (5 bases). The CDR3 runs 15 residues. In germline, CDR1 is MGHDK, CDR2 SYGVNS. The CDR3 region is CASSEAGGSNAEAFF. CDR3 sequence (DNA): TGTGCCAGCAGTGAGGCCGGGGGATCGAACGCTGAAGCTTTCTTT.

This clonotype was detected ten times or more. The chain is built from TRBV30 and TRBJ2-7; TRBD2 matches 11 bases. The CDR3 sequence is 14 residues long. Germline-derived CDR1 and CDR2 are GTSNPN and SVGIG (reference sequence). Unmatched junction bases numbered 4, after V lost 0 bases and J lost 6 bases. The CDR3 DNA sequence: TGTGCCTGGAGTGTAATAGCGGGAGGGCGCGAGCAGTACTTC. This codes for CAWSVIAGGREQYF.

Many counts were recorded for this clonotype. The chain is built from TRBV5-5 and TRBJ2-7, with D unclear. Trimming took 4 bases from V and 3 from J, leaving 11 bases between them. CDR1 SGHKS and CDR2 YYEKEE come from the germline V gene (reference sequence). The CDR3 sequence is 13 residues long. CDR3 in DNA: TGTGCCAGCAGCCATCGACTGAACTACGAGCAGTACTTC. The encoded protein is CASSHRLNYEQYF.

This clonotype was counted at least ten times. V gene TRBV20-1 combines with J gene TRBJ2-3; 13 nucleotides agree with TRBD2. The V segment lost 4 bases and the J segment 2 bases; nucleotides outside the gene matches: 12. CDR1 and CDR2 from the germline V gene are DFQATT and SNEGSKA (reference sequence). This CDR3 comprises 18 residues. The chain's CDR3 is CSAITGTSGDYFTDTQYF. The CDR3 coding sequence is TGCAGTGCTATTACAGGGACTAGCGGGGACTACTTCACAGATACGCAGTATTTT.

Of note for this clonotype: This may come from a read error, since a much larger clone is one base off. This chain joins TRBV29-1 and TRBJ2-7, with TRBD1 matching 9 bases. From germline, CDR1 is SQVTM and CDR2 ANQGSEA. J was trimmed by 9 bases and V by 6 bases; bases with no gene match: 9. The CDR3 sequence is 12 residues long. Here the CDR3 DNA reads TGCAGCGTCATAATGACAGGGGGGGGGCAGTACTTC. Translating gives CSVIMTGGGQYF.

This clonotype was detected a few times. This chain uses TRBV5-6 with TRBJ1-4; no definite D call. This CDR3 is built from 13 residues. Germline-derived CDR1 and CDR2 are SGHDT and YYEEEE. Trimming pared 0 bases from V and 7 bases from J, leaving 7 bases between. The CDR3 DNA reads TGTGCCAGCAGCTTGGCGAGCGGTGAAAAACTGTTTTTT. This codes for CASSLASGEKLFF.

In its sample, this clonotype was seen many times. The CDR3 DNA is TGCAGTGCTAGAGGGGCGGATGGCTACACCTTC. Protein: CSARGADGYTF. This chain uses TRBV20-1 with TRBJ1-2, with D unresolved. With 1 base removed from V and 6 bases from J, the gap between germline ends came to 6 bases. Germline values: CDR1 DFQATT, CDR2 SNEGSKA (reference sequence). The CDR3 covers 11 residues.

This CDR3 reads CASSLAGAGVYEQYF. In DNA form, the CDR3 reads TGTGCCAGCAGCTTGGCCGGTGCGGGGGTCTACGAGCAGTACTTC. The chain uses TRBV5-4 and TRBJ2-7, with 7 bases matching TRBD2. The CDR3 has 15 residues. Germline-derived CDR1 and CDR2 are SGHNT and YYREEE (reference sequence). V shed 0 bases, J shed 3 bases, and the junction held 6 bases outside the gene matches.

This clonotype was detected ten times or more. The J gene is TRBJ1-4, the V gene TRBV5-1; no clear D gene. Trimming cost V 0 bases and J 7 bases, with 10 bases left between them. The germline V gene encodes CDR1 SGHRS and CDR2 YFSETQ. This CDR3 is built from 14 residues. The CDR3, as DNA: TGCGCCAGCAGCTTGGGGCGTATCGGTGAAAAACTGTTTTTT. As protein: CASSLGRIGEKLFF.

The sample holds many counts of this clonotype. The chain employs TRBV20-1 and TRBJ1-2; no definite D call. CDR3 length equals 14 residues. Trimming shortened V by 1 base and J by 8 bases, and 17 bases separated the two germline ends. Germline assignment: CDR1 DFQATT and CDR2 SNEGSKA (reference sequence). The CDR3 reads CSARGPGTMGGYTF. The CDR3 DNA is TGCAGTGCTAGAGGCCCAGGAACTATGGGCGGCTACACCTTC.

This clonotype was seen repeatedly, ten times or more. DNA for the CDR3: TGTGCCAGCAGGGAAACCCTAGGCAATGAGCAGTTCTTC. This gives the protein CASRETLGNEQFF. The rearrangement uses TRBV2 and TRBJ2-1; D is undetermined. The CDR3 has 13 residues. V shed 6 bases and J shed 6 bases, with 12 bases lying between them. CDR1 is SNHLY and CDR2 is FYNNEI in the germline V gene.

This clonotype was detected ten times or more. The genes are TRBV13 and TRBJ2-5; possibly TRBD1 for D (6 bases). Deletions cut 6 bases from V and 5 bases from J, with 13 bases between. The germline V gene has CDR1 PRHDT and CDR2 FYEKMQ (reference sequence). There are 13 residues in the CDR3. CDR3 sequence (DNA): TGTGCCAGCAGACAAGACAGGATGGAGACCCAGTACTTC. Protein product: CASRQDRMETQYF.

This clonotype was detected many times. This sequence joins TRBV24-1 and TRBJ1-5, with TRBD1 matching over 11 bases. Trimming at V came to 7 bases and at J to 5 bases, leaving 12 bases not matched to a gene. CDR3 length: 17 amino acids. CDR1 is KGHDR and CDR2 is SFDVKD in the germline V gene. Here the CDR3 DNA reads TGTGCCACCAGAAAGCCCGGGACAGGGGGTTCTGATCAGCCCCAGCATTTT. Residues: CATRKPGTGGSDQPQHF.

This clonotype was recorded at least ten times. The chain carries TRBV12-3 or TRBV12-4 and TRBJ2-1; D is ambiguous. The CDR3 runs 16 residues. Trimming stripped 1 base from V and 4 bases from J, with 14 bases between. The CDR3 DNA reads as TGTGCCAGCAGTTTAGGTTTGGGATCCGGGTACAATGAGCAGTTCTTC. This encodes CASSLGLGSGYNEQFF.

This clonotype was found many times. This rearrangement joins TRBV19 to TRBJ2-7; TRBD2 aligns across 8 bases. The CDR3 runs to 13 residues. The trim removed 6 bases at V and 3 bases at J, leaving 4 bases unmatched. The germline CDR1 and CDR2 sequences are LNHDA and SQIVND (reference sequence). In DNA, the CDR3 is TGTGCCAGTAGGTCCGGGAGGGACTACGAGCAGTACTTC. Translation: CASRSGRDYEQYF.

The chain combines TRBV20-1 with TRBJ1-2; 8 positions match TRBD1. The CDR3 runs 13 residues. Germline lookup yields CDR1 DFQATT and CDR2 SNEGSKA (reference sequence). Trimming cost V 3 bases and J 1 base; bases outside gene matches: 1. The CDR3 nucleotides read TGCAGTGCTAGTGGACAGGGTAACTATGGCTACACCTTC. Translation gives CSASGQGNYGYTF.

CDR3 nucleotides: TGTGCCAGCAGCCCGACGATAGAGGCTGAAGCTTTCTTT. This gives the protein CASSPTIEAEAFF. V usage is TRBV5-4 and J usage is TRBJ1-1; D is uncertain. Germline lookup yields CDR1 SGHNT and CDR2 YYREEE (reference sequence). This CDR3 is built from 13 residues. The V end lost 4 bases, the J end lost 6 bases, and 13 bases lay between the germline ends.

This clonotype showed up many times. This rearrangement joins TRBV19 to TRBJ1-1; D remains unclear. V dropped 2 bases and J dropped 0 bases, with 10 bases sitting between them. CDR1 and CDR2 (germline): LNHDA, SQIVND (reference sequence). The CDR3 is 15 residues long. CDR3 protein: CASSINGKMNTEAFF. DNA for the CDR3: TGTGCCAGTAGTATAAATGGCAAAATGAACACTGAAGCTTTCTTT.

There are many counts of this clonotype. The V gene is TRBV4-2, the J gene TRBJ2-2; D unresolved. CDR3 length equals 17 residues. Germline V gene lookup returns CDR1 LGHNA and CDR2 YNFKEQ. V was shortened by 1 base and J by 0 bases, with 12 bases between the two germline ends. CDR3 in DNA: TGTGCCAGCAGCCAAGGGTATTTGAGGACGAACACCGGGGAGCTGTTTTTT. It specifies CASSQGYLRTNTGELFF.

This clonotype was picked up a small number of times. The chain has TRBV5-8 and TRBJ2-1; TRBD2 matches 11 bases. After removal of 0 bases from V and 1 base from J, the junction contained 6 bases not matched to a gene. In germline, CDR1 is SGHTS, CDR2 YDEGEE. The CDR3 loop spans 18 amino acids. DNA of the CDR3: TGTGCCAGCAGCTTGGCCTCGGGACTAGCGGTATCCTACAATGAGCAGTTCTTC. The encoded protein is CASSLASGLAVSYNEQFF.

This clonotype came up many times. The rearrangement joins TRBV20-1 to TRBJ2-1, with D maybe TRBD2 (6 bases). Trimming removed 6 bases at V and 10 bases at J, with 16 bases between. CDR1 is DFQATT and CDR2 is SNEGSKA in the germline V gene (reference sequence). There are 12 residues in the CDR3. The CDR3 loop is CSAHMGGWEQFF. The CDR3 DNA reads TGCAGTGCGCACATGGGGGGATGGGAGCAGTTCTTC.

This clonotype was seen ten or more times. The chain has TRBV15 and TRBJ2-7; D tentatively fits TRBD1 or TRBD2 (7 bases each). V lost 4 bases and J lost 9, with 16 bases in between. Germline V gene sequence: CDR1 LNHNV, CDR2 YYDKDF (reference sequence). The CDR3 has 13 amino acids. The CDR3 nucleotides read TGTGCCACCAGCACCGAGGGAGGGGGCGCGCAGTACTTC. Translation gives CATSTEGGGAQYF.